The rows below give T cell receptor beta chains drawn from one sample of a study of T cell clones after liver transplantation. Sequencing was performed with immunoSEQ multiplex PCR; in TCRdb, only in-frame clones are kept and a portion is missing. The data hold tens of thousands of clones, with approximately 84% observed a single time. Here the sequenced sample was CD8+ T cells from blood, taken around 54 months after liver transplant. Source of these receptors: a human patient who received a liver transplant. Some T cells may be transferred from the graft donor. The CDR3 runs from the conserved cysteine through the conserved F or W. D genes are given only for firm matches. A clone size is listed for some rows: how often the clone was seen (once, few, many), or a class if it is expanded.

NA	TRBJ2-1	TRBV6-5	NA	TGTGCCAGCAGTTACGTGGGGTATAATGAGCAGTTCTTC	CASSYVGYNEQFF
NA	TRBJ2-1	TRBV1	NA	TGCACCACTAACACAGAAAACAATGAGCAGTTCTTC	CTTNTENNEQFF
NA	TRBJ2-3	TRBV27	NA	TGTGCCAGCAGCCTTACCAACACAGATACGCAGTATTTT	CASSLTNTDTQYF
NA	TRBJ2-3	TRBV19	NA	TGTGCCAGTAGTTCCCGTTGGGGTCGTGGTACAGATACGCAGTATTTT	CASSSRWGRGTDTQYF
NA	TRBJ1-2	TRBV27	NA	TGTGCCAGCAGTTTAATGGGGGGGCCCTATGGCTACACCTTC	CASSLMGGPYGYTF
NA	TRBJ2-7	TRBV7-3	TRBD1	TGTGCCAGCAGCTTAATGGACAGGAGTTACGAGCAGTACTTC	CASSLMDRSYEQYF
NA	TRBJ1-1	TRBV29-1	TRBD1	TGCAGCTCAACCGTGGGACAGACGAACACTGAAGCTTTCTTT	CSSTVGQTNTEAFF
NA	TRBJ2-5	TRBV27	NA	TGTGCCAGCAGTATATCTAGCGTATTGGAGACCCAGTACTTC	CASSISSVLETQYF
NA	TRBJ2-7	TRBV9	NA	TGTGCCAGCGGAATCAACGAGGGCTTCGAGCAGTACTTC	CASGINEGFEQYF
NA	TRBJ2-2	TRBV13	TRBD2	TGTGCCAGCAGCAAAGAATTAGCGGGGGCGGACACCGGGGAGCTGTTTTTT	CASSKELAGADTGELFF
medium-sized	TRBJ2-1	TRBV5-6	TRBD1	TGTGCCAGCAGCCCGGGACAGCTGGCCCCCGGGCATGAGCAGTTCTTC	CASSPGQLAPGHEQFF
few	TRBJ2-1	TRBV7-3	TRBD2	TGTGCCAGCAGCTTAGGACTAGGCTTTGTAAATGAGCAGTTCTTC	CASSLGLGFVNEQFF
NA	TRBJ1-6	TRBV30	NA	TGTGCCTGGAGTGCTGACGGGAGCTCCTATAATTCACCCCTCCACTTT	CAWSADGSSYNSPLHF
NA	TRBJ1-2	TRBV27	NA	TGTGCCAGCAGTTTTCAGGGAGGAGACTATGGCTACACCTTC	CASSFQGGDYGYTF
NA	TRBJ1-4	TRBV10-1	NA	TGCGCCAGCAGTGAGAGTAAGGGCTTGGGAAAACTGTTTTTT	CASSESKGLGKLFF
many	TRBJ1-2	TRBV19	TRBD1	TGTGCCAGTAGTATGCGGACAGGGCTCTCCGACTATGGCTACACCTTC	CASSMRTGLSDYGYTF
NA	TRBJ2-5	TRBV6-6	NA	TGTGCCAGCAGTTACGGGGGGGGGCCGGAGACCCAGTACTTC	CASSYGGGPETQYF
NA	TRBJ1-5	TRBV19	TRBD1	TGTGCCAGTTCCCTGACAGGGTATGCCAATCAGCCCCAGCATTTT	CASSLTGYANQPQHF